These 10 T cell receptor beta chains share one sample of origin, sequenced in a study of a mutant IDH1 vaccine in newly diagnosed glioma. Their specific antigens are unknown. Clones were sequenced by immunoSEQ multiplex PCR, and TCRdb holds only the in-frame ones, with some missing. The data show roughly 60,000 clones, approximately 84% seen once. The time point is: week 23, last vaccination. Alongside topical imiquimod, each dose of vaccine comprised 300 ug of mutant IDH1 20-mer peptide. The sample consisted of PBMCs, taken from a glioma patient whose treatment included an IDH1 peptide vaccine. The receptors here all came from a man aged 30-40 years with glioma.

This clone was seen more than once but under ten times. The rearrangement links TRBV9 to TRBJ1-1; 8 positions match TRBD1. This CDR3 has 15 residues. V was clipped by 3 bases and J by 6 bases; unmatched bases: 10. Germline V gives CDR1 SGDLS, CDR2 YYNGEE. CDR3 in DNA: TGTGCCAGCAGCGGAGGGACAGGCCTGTACGCTGAAGCTTTCTTT. Protein product: CASSGGTGLYAEAFF.

The chain carries TRBV28 and TRBJ2-3; 8 bases are shared with TRBD2. Looked up from germline, CDR1 is MDHEN and CDR2 is SYDVKM. V shed 5 bases, J shed 2 bases, and the junction held 15 bases outside the gene matches. The CDR3 is 18 amino acids. For the CDR3, the DNA is TGTGCCAGCAGTCCTACCCTCGGGGGGGGTCCTAACACAGATACGCAGTATTTT. Translating gives CASSPTLGGGPNTDTQYF.

The genes are TRBV15 and TRBJ1-5; 7 nucleotides line up with TRBD1. The CDR3 totals 16 residues. V lost 2 bases and J lost 4; bases outside the gene matches: 8. Germline V CDR1 and CDR2: LNHNV, YYDKDF (reference sequence). The CDR3 DNA follows: TGTGCCACCAGCAGAACAACCGGGACAGTAAATCAGCCCCAGCATTTT. Amino acid sequence: CATSRTTGTVNQPQHF.

This chain joins TRBV2 and TRBJ1-3; D not resolved. Trimming pared 0 bases from V and 4 bases from J, leaving 1 base between. The CDR3 has 12 residues. Germline V gene sequence: CDR1 SNHLY, CDR2 FYNNEI. CDR3 DNA sequence: TGTGCCAGCAGTGAAGCAGGAAACACCATATATTTT. Its translation: CASSEAGNTIYF.

The chain links TRBV27 to TRBJ1-2, with 10 bases lining up with TRBD1. This CDR3 is built from 16 residues. Germline V gene lookup returns CDR1 MNHEY and CDR2 SMNVEV (reference sequence). The V gene end was trimmed by 4 bases and the J gene end by 4 bases; junction bases not matched to a gene: 9. Here the CDR3 DNA reads TGTGCCAGCAGTTCGACAGGGGGCCAGCGCATCTATGGCTACACCTTC. Its translation: CASSSTGGQRIYGYTF.

The genes are TRBV5-1 and TRBJ1-2; 12 nucleotides agree with TRBD1. This CDR3 is built from 17 residues. Germline CDR1 reads SGHRS; CDR2 reads YFSETQ. V lost 8 bases and J lost 5; bases outside the gene matches: 16. CDR3 DNA: TGCGCCAGTCAAGACCGGGACAGGGGGCGGGATCCATATGGCTACACCTTC. Translated, it gives CASQDRDRGRDPYGYTF.

The rearrangement links TRBV5-1 to TRBJ2-5; 7 nucleotides match TRBD2. The germline gives CDR1 SGHRS, CDR2 YFSETQ. J was trimmed by 6 bases and V by 1 base; bases with no gene match: 9. The CDR3 is made up of 15 amino acids. In DNA, the CDR3 is TGCGCCAGCAGCTTGTTCTTCTCCGGGGGGAAGACCCAGTACTTC. Its translation is CASSLFFSGGKTQYF.

The rearrangement links TRBV6-5 to TRBJ1-5, with D unresolved. CDR3 length: 13 amino acids. The V gene's germline CDR1 is MNHEY and CDR2 SVGAGI. V lost 6 bases, J lost 0 bases, and 6 bases lay in between. DNA for the CDR3: TGTGCCAGCAGCCCAAATAGCAATCAGCCCCAGCATTTT. Translated: CASSPNSNQPQHF.

The genes are TRBV2 and TRBJ1-4, with TRBD1 as a possible D gene (6 bases). This CDR3 has 14 amino acids. The germline CDR1 and CDR2 sequences are SNHLY and FYNNEI. V lost 1 base, J lost 8 bases, and 11 bases lay in between. For the CDR3, the DNA is TGTGCCAGCAGTGAAGACAGGGTCGTCGAAAAACTGTTTTTT. This translates into CASSEDRVVEKLFF.

The chain recombines TRBV11-2 with TRBJ2-7, with TRBD1 matching 8 bases. Unmatched junction bases numbered 8, after V lost 3 bases and J lost 4 bases. The length of the CDR3 is 15 residues. Per the germline V gene, CDR1 is SGHAT and CDR2 is FQNNGV. CDR3 coding DNA: TGTGCCAGCAGCTTCTCAGGGGGCCCGGGGTACGAGCAGTACTTC. Protein product: CASSFSGGPGYEQYF.